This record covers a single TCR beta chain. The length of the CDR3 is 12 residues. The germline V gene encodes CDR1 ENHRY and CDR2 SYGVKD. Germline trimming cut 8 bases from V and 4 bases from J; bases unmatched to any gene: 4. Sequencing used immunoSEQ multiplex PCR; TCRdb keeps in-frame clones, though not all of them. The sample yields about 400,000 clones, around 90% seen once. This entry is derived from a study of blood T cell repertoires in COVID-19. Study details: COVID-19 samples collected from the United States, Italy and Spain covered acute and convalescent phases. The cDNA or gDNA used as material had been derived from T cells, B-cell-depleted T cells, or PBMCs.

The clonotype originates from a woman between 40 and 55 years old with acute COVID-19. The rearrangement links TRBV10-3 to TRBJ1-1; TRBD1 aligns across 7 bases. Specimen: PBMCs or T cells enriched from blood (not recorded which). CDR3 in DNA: TGTGCCATCGGAGGGGACAGCACTGAAGCTTTCTTT. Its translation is CAIGGDSTEAFF.